Reported below is one T cell receptor beta chain. These data are taken from a study of metastatic and nonmetastatic thyroid tumors. TCRdb re-called the PCR reads via MiXCR. The data hold 11,000 to 15,000 clones, with around 29% observed a single time. Not a single patient had been given any form of treatment at any point before undergoing thyroid surgery. CDR1 MNHNS and CDR2 SASEGT come from the germline V gene. The trim removed 6 bases at V and 11 bases at J, leaving 10 bases unmatched. This CDR3 spans 14 amino acids. Sample: tumor tissue. This clonotype was sampled from a female donor with papillary thyroid cancer or a benign thyroid nodule (not recorded which). Some clones in this sample may be carry-over from other donors' samples. The J gene is TRBJ1-6, the V gene TRBV6-1, with TRBD1 matching over 7 bases. The CDR3 is CASSSTGAETPLHF. The CDR3 DNA reads TGTGCCAGCAGCTCCACAGGGGCGGAAACACCCCTCCACTTT.